This entry lists 26 T cell receptor beta chains sequenced from one sample in a study of shared clonotypes between healthy human individuals. CD45RO-negative CD8 cells positively selected for CCR7 made up the naive population, which excluded terminally differentiated effector memory CD45RA+ cells. Clones were read by immunoSEQ multiplex PCR, and TCRdb kept only the in-frame ones, dropping some. The repertoire consists of some 600,000 clones, with roughly 96% occurring once and the leading ten covering roughly 0.1%. Sequences were obtained from naive CD8+ T cells sorted from blood. The receptors shown here come from a woman aged 30 to 39 in good health.

J is TRBJ2-1 and V is TRBV27; 9 bases are a match to TRBD2. Germline-derived CDR1 and CDR2 are MNHEY and SMNVEV (reference sequence). After removal of 0 bases from V and 4 bases from J, the junction contained 4 bases not matched to a gene. This CDR3 is built from 16 residues. The chain's CDR3 is CASSLSASGIYNEQFF. The CDR3 DNA reads TGTGCCAGCAGTTTATCAGCTAGCGGGATTTACAATGAGCAGTTCTTC.

The rearrangement uses TRBV27 and TRBJ1-3, with a possible D match to TRBD1 (5 bases). The CDR3 is 12 amino acids. CDR1 and CDR2 (germline): MNHEY, SMNVEV (reference sequence). The V gene lost 7 bases and the J gene lost 1 base, with 5 bases spanning the gap. This chain's CDR3 is CASKGSGNTIYF. CDR3 in DNA: TGTGCCAGCAAGGGGTCTGGAAACACCATATATTTT.

V is TRBV30 and J is TRBJ1-1, with a tentative D call TRBD1 (6 bases). Germline-derived CDR1 and CDR2 are GTSNPN and SVGIG (reference sequence). V lost 2 bases, J lost 2 bases, and 12 bases lay in between. The CDR3 spans 14 residues. CDR3 coding DNA: TGTGCCTGGAGTTTTTGGGGGGCAAACACTGAAGCTTTCTTT. Protein sequence: CAWSFWGANTEAFF.

The gene calls are TRBV13 and TRBJ1-3; D remains ambiguous. Germline V gene lookup returns CDR1 PRHDT and CDR2 FYEKMQ (reference sequence). The CDR3 runs 16 residues. V was trimmed by 4 bases and J by 0 bases, leaving 13 bases between them. The CDR3 nucleotides read TGTGCCAGCAGCTCCCAAGCCCCAATCTCTGGAAACACCATATATTTT. Translation gives CASSSQAPISGNTIYF. Combining the CDR3 with reference TRBV13 and TRBJ1-3 gives the whole variable domain AAGVIQSPRHLIKEKRETATLKCYPIPRHDTVYWYQQGPGQDPQFLISFYEKMQSDKGSIPDRFSAQQFSDYHSELNMSSLELGDSALYFCASSSQAPISGNTIYFGEGSWLTVV.

The chain couples TRBV28 to TRBJ1-3, with D perhaps matching TRBD1 (5 bases). V dropped 6 bases and J dropped 0 bases, with 12 bases sitting between them. The CDR3 has 15 amino acids. Germline CDR1 is MDHEN and CDR2 is SYDVKM. CDR3 DNA: TGTGCCAGCAGACCAGGACAATTCTCTGGAAACACCATATATTTT. Its protein product is CASRPGQFSGNTIYF.

The chain uses TRBV6-5 and TRBJ2-1; 10 nucleotides align to TRBD2. Germline lookup yields CDR1 MNHEY and CDR2 SVGAGI. The CDR3 sequence is 13 residues long. After removal of 8 bases from V and 8 bases from J, the junction contained 6 bases not matched to a gene. The CDR3 sequence: CASASGSLDEQFF. CDR3 sequence (DNA): TGTGCCAGCGCTAGCGGGAGTCTGGATGAGCAGTTCTTC.

Only one count was recorded for this clone. V gene TRBV15 combines with J gene TRBJ2-7; D call uncertain. V lost 0 bases, J lost 1 base, and 7 bases lay in between. The length of the CDR3 is 14 residues. CDR1 is LNHNV, CDR2 YYDKDF, per germline (reference sequence). CDR3 DNA: TGTGCCACCAGCAGAGATATTAATTCCTACGAGCAGTACTTC. It specifies CATSRDINSYEQYF.

The chain employs TRBV4-1 and TRBJ2-1, with D unclear. The V gene lost 0 bases and the J gene lost 7 bases, with 10 bases spanning the gap. This CDR3 is built from 14 residues. Germline lookup yields CDR1 MGHRA and CDR2 YSYEKL. CDR3 in amino acids: CASSQDRVVNEQFF. The CDR3 nucleotides are TGCGCCAGCAGCCAAGATAGGGTCGTGAATGAGCAGTTCTTC.

In regard to this clone: This sample includes further DNA sequences coding for the same CDR3. The rearrangement joins TRBV28 to TRBJ2-7; 11 nucleotides match TRBD2. V was clipped by 3 bases and J by 3 bases; unmatched bases: 1. The germline V gene has CDR1 MDHEN and CDR2 SYDVKM. CDR3 length equals 14 residues. DNA for the CDR3: TGTGCCAGCAGTTTGCTAGCGGGAGGCTACGAGCAGTACTTC. It encodes CASSLLAGGYEQYF.

CDR3 coding DNA: TGTGCCAGCATGGGCGGGGGTAACACCGGGGAGCTGTTTTTT. Protein sequence: CASMGGGNTGELFF. The chain is built from TRBV7-8 and TRBJ2-2, with TRBD2 identical over 7 bases. Germline V gives CDR1 SGHVS, CDR2 FQNEAQ. V gave up 7 bases and J gave up 2 bases; unmatched junction bases: 4. The CDR3 extends over 14 amino acids.

The chain recombines TRBV28 with TRBJ2-7; 9 bases align to TRBD2. Trimming cost V 5 bases and J 2 bases; bases outside gene matches: 7. Looked up from germline, CDR1 is MDHEN and CDR2 is SYDVKM. The length of the CDR3 is 15 residues. Here the CDR3 DNA reads TGTGCCAGCAGTGCTGAGCGGGAGGCTCCCTACGAGCAGTACTTC. Protein: CASSAEREAPYEQYF.

The chain combines TRBV6-5 with TRBJ1-5, with D possibly matching TRBD1 (5 bases). With 8 bases removed from V and 3 bases from J, the gap between germline ends came to 14 bases. The CDR3 is 14 amino acids. CDR1 is MNHEY and CDR2 is SVGAGI in the germline V gene. CDR3 region: CASGPQGANQPQHF. CDR3 sequence (DNA): TGTGCCAGCGGCCCGCAGGGAGCCAATCAGCCCCAGCATTTT.

V usage is TRBV28 and J usage is TRBJ2-1; 10 bases match TRBD2. Trimming took 6 bases from V and 4 from J; bases not matched to a gene: 6. Germline loops: CDR1 MDHEN, CDR2 SYDVKM. This CDR3 is built from 15 residues. The CDR3 nucleotides read TGTGCCAGCAGGACCACTAGCGGGATTTACAATGAGCAGTTCTTC. The encoded protein is CASRTTSGIYNEQFF. The complete variable domain, with remaining parts taken from reference TRBV28 and TRBJ2-1, reads DVKVTQSSRYLVKRTGEKVFLECVQDMDHENMFWYRQDPGLGLRLIYFSYDVKMKEKGDIPEGYSVSREKKERFSLILESASTNQTSMYLCASRTTSGIYNEQFFGPGTRLTVL.

The rearrangement uses TRBV9 and TRBJ1-2, with D unclear. Germline V lookup: CDR1 SGDLS, CDR2 YYNGEE. The CDR3 extends over 12 amino acids. The ends were cut back, 3 bases at V and 1 base at J, with 4 bases in the middle. Here the CDR3 DNA reads TGTGCCAGCAGCGCAAGTAACTATGGCTACACCTTC. This codes for CASSASNYGYTF.

The chain uses TRBV25-1 and TRBJ1-2, with 10 bases aligning to TRBD1. The germline V gene has CDR1 MGHDK and CDR2 SYGVNS. V trimming: 6 bases; J trimming: 6 bases; junction bases outside the gene matches: 4. CDR3 length: 13 amino acids. For the CDR3, the DNA is TGTGCCAGCAGCAGACAGGGGGCGCATGGCTACACCTTC. Protein: CASSRQGAHGYTF.

V usage is TRBV5-4 and J usage is TRBJ2-5; D is unresolved. The CDR3 totals 13 residues. Germline-derived CDR1 and CDR2 are SGHNT and YYREEE (reference sequence). Trimming left V 4 bases short and J 2 bases short, with 9 bases between. CDR3 sequence: CASSTERQETQYF. CDR3 in DNA: TGTGCCAGCAGCACCGAGAGACAAGAGACCCAGTACTTC.

The chain carries TRBV27 and TRBJ2-7; 8 bases align to TRBD1. The CDR3 runs 12 residues. With V trimmed by 3 bases and J by 6 bases, 1 base remained unmatched. Per the germline V gene, CDR1 is MNHEY and CDR2 is SMNVEV (reference sequence). CDR3 nucleotides: TGTGCCAGCAGTTTGACAGGGGTCGAGCAGTACTTC. This encodes CASSLTGVEQYF.

The rearrangement uses TRBV7-6 and TRBJ2-7, with a weak D call TRBD2 (5 bases). This CDR3 region has 15 residues. With 4 bases removed from V and 2 bases from J, the gap between germline ends came to 15 bases. Germline-derived CDR1 and CDR2 are SGHVS and FNYEAQ. Here the CDR3 reads CASSSEVGVTYEQYF. Here the CDR3 DNA reads TGTGCCAGCAGCTCCGAGGTCGGGGTTACCTACGAGCAGTACTTC.

As concerns this clone: Mismatch with germline at one junction end may stem from a read error. This CDR3 is CASSFAQGSGEKLFF. The CDR3 DNA follows: TGCGCCAGCAGTTTCGCGCAGGGGAGCGGTGAAAAACTGTTTTTT. This sequence joins TRBV6-6 and TRBJ1-4; possibly TRBD1 for D (6 bases). The CDR3 spans 15 residues. The germline V gene encodes CDR1 MNHNY and CDR2 SVGAGI (reference sequence).

The chain uses TRBV5-1 and TRBJ2-1, with D possibly being TRBD2 (5 bases). This CDR3 contains 15 residues. Looked up from germline, CDR1 is SGHRS and CDR2 is YFSETQ. V lost 1 base, J lost 2 bases, and 10 bases lay in between. CDR3 sequence reads: CASSLSGGAYNEQFF. CDR3 nucleotides: TGCGCCAGCAGCTTGTCAGGAGGAGCCTACAATGAGCAGTTCTTC.

The chain joins TRBV2 to TRBJ2-7; D may be TRBD1 (6 bases). The V gene lost 8 bases and the J gene lost 0 bases, with 14 bases spanning the gap. Germline CDR1 SNHLY, CDR2 FYNNEI. The CDR3 consists of 14 residues. CDR3 nucleotide sequence: TGTGCCAGCGGGGGACATACGTTCTCCTACGAGCAGTACTTC. This gives the protein CASGGHTFSYEQYF.

This clone appeared a single time. The chain uses TRBV6-6 and TRBJ1-1; 10 bases line up with TRBD1. CDR1 and CDR2 (germline): MNHNY, SVGAGI (reference sequence). The CDR3 consists of 15 residues. Trimming at V came to 8 bases and at J to 3 bases, leaving 9 bases not matched to a gene. The CDR3 is CASDGDRGRDTEAFF. As DNA, the CDR3 is TGTGCCAGCGACGGGGACAGGGGAAGAGACACTGAAGCTTTCTTT.

J is TRBJ2-1 and V is TRBV5-1, with D possibly TRBD2 on 6 matching bases. Trimming took off 0 bases at V and 10 bases at J, with 14 bases between the two ends. The germline gives CDR1 SGHRS, CDR2 YFSETQ. The CDR3 sequence is 14 residues long. The DNA of the CDR3 is TGCGCCAGCAGCTTGGCACTAGCATCAGGGGAGCAGTTCTTC. The encoded protein is CASSLALASGEQFF.

This sequence joins TRBV2 and TRBJ2-1, with TRBD1 matching over 8 bases. The CDR3 covers 16 residues. The germline CDR1 and CDR2 sequences are SNHLY and FYNNEI. J lost 3 bases, V lost 6 bases, and 10 bases had no gene match. The CDR3 nucleotides are TGTGCCAGCAGATTCGGGACAGGAGACCTCTACAATGAGCAGTTCTTC. As protein: CASRFGTGDLYNEQFF.

Here the CDR3 reads CASSYATRYEQYF. Here the CDR3 DNA reads TGTGCCAGCAGTTACGCGACCCGGTACGAGCAGTACTTC. The V gene is TRBV6-5, the J gene TRBJ2-7; D gene uncertain. Germline V gene data show CDR1 as MNHEY and CDR2 as SVGAGI. This CDR3 has 13 residues. The V and J ends lost 2 bases and 4 bases respectively, with 9 bases between them.

A remark on this clone: This CDR3 is also generated by other DNA sequences in the sample. The chain couples TRBV9 to TRBJ1-2; 7 bases map to TRBD1. CDR1 is SGDLS and CDR2 is YYNGEE in the germline V gene. The CDR3 has 12 residues. With 3 bases clipped from V and 7 bases from J, the junction kept 3 bases outside the gene matches. Here the CDR3 reads CASSAGDSGYTF. Here the CDR3 DNA reads TGTGCCAGCAGCGCCGGGGACAGTGGCTACACCTTC.